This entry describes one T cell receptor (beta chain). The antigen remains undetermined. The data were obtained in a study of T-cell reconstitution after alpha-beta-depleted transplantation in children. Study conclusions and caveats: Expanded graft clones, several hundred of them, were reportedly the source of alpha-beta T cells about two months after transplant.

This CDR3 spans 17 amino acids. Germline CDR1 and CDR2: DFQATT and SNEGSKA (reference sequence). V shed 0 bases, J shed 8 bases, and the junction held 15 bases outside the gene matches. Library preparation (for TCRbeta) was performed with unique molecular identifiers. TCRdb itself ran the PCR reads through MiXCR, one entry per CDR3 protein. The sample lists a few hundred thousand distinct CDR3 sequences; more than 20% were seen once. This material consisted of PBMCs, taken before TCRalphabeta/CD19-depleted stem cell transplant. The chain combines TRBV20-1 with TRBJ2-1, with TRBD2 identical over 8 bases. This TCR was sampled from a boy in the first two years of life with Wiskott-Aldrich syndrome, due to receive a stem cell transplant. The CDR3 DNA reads TGCAGTGCTAGAGATCTAGCGGGCCGCGCTTTCCGGGATGAGCAGTTCTTC. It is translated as CSARDLAGRAFRDEQFF.